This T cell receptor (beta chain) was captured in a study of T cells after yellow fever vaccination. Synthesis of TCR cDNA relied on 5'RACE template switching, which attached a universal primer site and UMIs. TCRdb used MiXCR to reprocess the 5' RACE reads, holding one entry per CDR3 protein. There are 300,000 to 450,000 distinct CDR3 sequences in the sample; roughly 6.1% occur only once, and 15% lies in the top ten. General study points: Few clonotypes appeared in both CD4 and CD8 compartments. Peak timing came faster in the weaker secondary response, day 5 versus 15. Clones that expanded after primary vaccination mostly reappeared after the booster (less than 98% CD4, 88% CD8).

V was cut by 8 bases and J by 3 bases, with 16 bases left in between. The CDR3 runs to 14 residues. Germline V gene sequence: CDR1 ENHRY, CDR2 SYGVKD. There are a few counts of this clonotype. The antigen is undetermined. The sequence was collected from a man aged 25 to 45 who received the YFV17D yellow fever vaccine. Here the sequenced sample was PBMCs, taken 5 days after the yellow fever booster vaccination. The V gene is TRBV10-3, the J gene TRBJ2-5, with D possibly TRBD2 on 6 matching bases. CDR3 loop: CAIRGGAGEETQYF. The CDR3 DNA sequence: TGTGCCATCCGCGGAGGGGCTGGTGAAGAGACCCAGTACTTC.